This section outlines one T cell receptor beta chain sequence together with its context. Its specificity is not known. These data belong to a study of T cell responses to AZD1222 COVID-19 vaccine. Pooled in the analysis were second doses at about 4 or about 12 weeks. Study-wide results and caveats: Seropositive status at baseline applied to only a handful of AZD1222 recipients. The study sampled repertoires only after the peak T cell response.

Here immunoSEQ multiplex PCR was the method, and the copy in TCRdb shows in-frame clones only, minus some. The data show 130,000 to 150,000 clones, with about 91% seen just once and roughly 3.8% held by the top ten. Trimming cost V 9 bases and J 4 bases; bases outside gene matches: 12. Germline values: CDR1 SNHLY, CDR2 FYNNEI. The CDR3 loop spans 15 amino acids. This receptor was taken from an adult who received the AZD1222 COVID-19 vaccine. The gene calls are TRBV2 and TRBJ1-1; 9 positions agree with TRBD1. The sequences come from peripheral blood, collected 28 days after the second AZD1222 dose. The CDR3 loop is CARHEGQGKGTEAFF. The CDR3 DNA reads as TGTGCCAGACATGAGGGACAGGGAAAGGGCACTGAAGCTTTCTTT.